The rows below give T cell receptor beta chains drawn from one sample of a study of tumor and adjacent non-tumor tissue in lung cancer. TCRdb analysed the multiplex PCR reads with MiXCR anew, one entry per CDR3 protein. The sample shows about 200,000 distinct CDR3 sequences, about 71% of them seen only once. The sequencing input was lung tumor tissue. These receptor sequences come from a man in his sixties with non-small cell lung cancer. CDR3s include the opening cysteine and the closing phenylalanine or tryptophan. Each record gives: J gene, V gene, D gene, clone size, CDR3 protein, CDR3 DNA. The D gene is left open where the match is weak. Only part of the rows carry a size: once, few, many, or a class if the clone is expanded.

j_gene: TRBJ2-5
v_gene: TRBV4-2
d_gene: TRBD2
abundance: NA
CDR3aa: CASSPVGGGFSEETQYF
CDR3nt: TGTGCCAGCAGCCCTGTCGGGGGGGGCTTCAGTGAAGAGACCCAGTACTTC

j_gene: TRBJ2-6
v_gene: TRBV4-3
d_gene: TRBD2
abundance: NA
CDR3aa: CASSQDGTGGANILTF
CDR3nt: TGCGCCAGCAGCCAAGACGGGACGGGAGGGGCCAACATCCTGACTTTT

j_gene: TRBJ1-6
v_gene: TRBV7-8
d_gene: NA
abundance: few
CDR3aa: CATAQGYNSPLHF
CDR3nt: TGTGCCACCGCCCAGGGGTATAATTCACCCCTCCACTTT

j_gene: TRBJ2-3
v_gene: TRBV20-1
d_gene: TRBD2
abundance: few
CDR3aa: CSALMGGWADTQYF
CDR3nt: TGCAGTGCCCTTATGGGGGGGTGGGCAGATACGCAGTATTTT

j_gene: TRBJ1-1
v_gene: TRBV11-3
d_gene: NA
abundance: NA
CDR3aa: CASNSQIGDPEAFF
CDR3nt: TGTGCCAGCAACTCACAGATCGGGGATCCTGAAGCTTTCTTT

j_gene: TRBJ2-1
v_gene: TRBV6-1
d_gene: NA
abundance: NA
CDR3aa: CASSEIIGPYNEQFF
CDR3nt: TGTGCCAGCAGTGAGATTATTGGACCTTACAATGAGCAGTTCTTC

j_gene: TRBJ2-6
v_gene: TRBV11-3
d_gene: NA
abundance: many
CDR3aa: CASSPIITGANVLTF
CDR3nt: TGTGCCAGCAGCCCAATTATAACTGGGGCCAACGTCCTGACTTTC

j_gene: TRBJ2-2
v_gene: TRBV6-2/TRBV6-3
d_gene: NA
abundance: NA
CDR3aa: CASNFWDPYKTGELFF
CDR3nt: TGTGCCAGCAATTTCTGGGACCCGTACAAGACCGGGGAGCTGTTTTTT

j_gene: TRBJ2-1
v_gene: TRBV20-1
d_gene: TRBD2
abundance: many
CDR3aa: CSAPPAGGPSEQFF
CDR3nt: TGCAGTGCACCGCCAGCGGGAGGGCCTAGTGAGCAGTTCTTC

j_gene: TRBJ2-1
v_gene: TRBV4-2
d_gene: TRBD2
abundance: many
CDR3aa: CASSQAAVIAGDPNEQFF
CDR3nt: TGTGCCAGCAGCCAAGCCGCGGTTATAGCGGGAGATCCCAATGAGCAGTTCTTC

j_gene: TRBJ1-2
v_gene: TRBV20-1
d_gene: NA
abundance: NA
CDR3aa: CSARDPFLGGRVYTF
CDR3nt: TGCAGTGCTAGAGATCCATTCCTCGGGGGCAGGGTCTACACCTTC

j_gene: TRBJ1-2
v_gene: TRBV4-1
d_gene: NA
abundance: NA
CDR3aa: CASRNPYRNYDYTF
CDR3nt: TGTGCCAGCAGGAACCCATATAGGAACTATGACTACACCTTC

j_gene: TRBJ2-7
v_gene: TRBV7-8
d_gene: NA
abundance: NA
CDR3aa: CASSFGSPWSYEQYF
CDR3nt: TGTGCCAGCAGCTTCGGGAGTCCTTGGAGCTACGAGCAGTACTTC

j_gene: TRBJ2-4
v_gene: TRBV5-8
d_gene: TRBD1
abundance: few
CDR3aa: CASSLGQGAKNIQYF
CDR3nt: TGTGCCAGCAGCTTGGGACAGGGGGCCAAAAACATTCAGTACTTC

j_gene: TRBJ1-1
v_gene: TRBV18
d_gene: NA
abundance: NA
CDR3aa: CASSAPAEPFF
CDR3nt: TGTGCCAGCTCAGCACCCGCAGAACCTTTCTTT

j_gene: TRBJ1-1
v_gene: TRBV6-2/TRBV6-3
d_gene: TRBD1
abundance: many
CDR3aa: CAATGDMNTEAFF
CDR3nt: TGTGCCGCCACAGGGGACATGAACACTGAAGCTTTCTTT